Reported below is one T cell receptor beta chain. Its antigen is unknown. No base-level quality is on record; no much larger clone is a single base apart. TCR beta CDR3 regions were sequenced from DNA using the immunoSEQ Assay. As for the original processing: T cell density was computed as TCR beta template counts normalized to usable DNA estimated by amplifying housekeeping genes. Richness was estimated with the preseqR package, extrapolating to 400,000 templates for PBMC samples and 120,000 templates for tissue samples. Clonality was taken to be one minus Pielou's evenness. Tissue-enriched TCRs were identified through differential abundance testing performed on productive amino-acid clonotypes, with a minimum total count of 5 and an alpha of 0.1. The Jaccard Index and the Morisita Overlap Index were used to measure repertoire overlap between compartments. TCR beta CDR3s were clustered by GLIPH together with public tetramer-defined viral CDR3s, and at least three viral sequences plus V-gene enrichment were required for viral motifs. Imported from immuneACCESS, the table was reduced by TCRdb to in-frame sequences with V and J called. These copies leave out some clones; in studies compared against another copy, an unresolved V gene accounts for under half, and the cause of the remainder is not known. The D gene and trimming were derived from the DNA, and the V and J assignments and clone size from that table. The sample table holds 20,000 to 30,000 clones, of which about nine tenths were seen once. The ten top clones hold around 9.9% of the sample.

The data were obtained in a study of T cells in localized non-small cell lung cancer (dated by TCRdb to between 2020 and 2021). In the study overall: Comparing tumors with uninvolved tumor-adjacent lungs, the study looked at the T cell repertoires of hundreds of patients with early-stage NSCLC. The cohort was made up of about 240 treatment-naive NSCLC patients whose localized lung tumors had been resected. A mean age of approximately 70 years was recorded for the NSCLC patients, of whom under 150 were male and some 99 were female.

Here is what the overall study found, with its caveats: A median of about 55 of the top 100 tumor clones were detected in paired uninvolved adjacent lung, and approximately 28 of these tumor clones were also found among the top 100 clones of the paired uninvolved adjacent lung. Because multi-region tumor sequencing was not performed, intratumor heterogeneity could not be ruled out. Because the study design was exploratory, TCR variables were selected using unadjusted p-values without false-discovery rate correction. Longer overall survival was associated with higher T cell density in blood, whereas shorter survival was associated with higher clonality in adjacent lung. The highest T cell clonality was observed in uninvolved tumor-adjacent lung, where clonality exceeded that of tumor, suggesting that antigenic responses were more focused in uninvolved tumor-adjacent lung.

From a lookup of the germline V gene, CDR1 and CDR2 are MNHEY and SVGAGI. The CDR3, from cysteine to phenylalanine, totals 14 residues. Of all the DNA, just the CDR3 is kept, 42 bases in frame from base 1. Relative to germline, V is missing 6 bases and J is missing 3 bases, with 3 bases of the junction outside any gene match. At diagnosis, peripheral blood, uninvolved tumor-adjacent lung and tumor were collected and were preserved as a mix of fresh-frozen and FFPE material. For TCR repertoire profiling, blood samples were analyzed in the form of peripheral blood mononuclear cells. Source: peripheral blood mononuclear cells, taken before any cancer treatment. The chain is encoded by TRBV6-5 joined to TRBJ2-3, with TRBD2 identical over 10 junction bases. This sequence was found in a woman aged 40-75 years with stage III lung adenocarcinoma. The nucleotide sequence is TGTGCCAGCAGCACTAGCGGGAAGACAGATACGCAGTATTTT. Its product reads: CASSTSGKTDTQYF.